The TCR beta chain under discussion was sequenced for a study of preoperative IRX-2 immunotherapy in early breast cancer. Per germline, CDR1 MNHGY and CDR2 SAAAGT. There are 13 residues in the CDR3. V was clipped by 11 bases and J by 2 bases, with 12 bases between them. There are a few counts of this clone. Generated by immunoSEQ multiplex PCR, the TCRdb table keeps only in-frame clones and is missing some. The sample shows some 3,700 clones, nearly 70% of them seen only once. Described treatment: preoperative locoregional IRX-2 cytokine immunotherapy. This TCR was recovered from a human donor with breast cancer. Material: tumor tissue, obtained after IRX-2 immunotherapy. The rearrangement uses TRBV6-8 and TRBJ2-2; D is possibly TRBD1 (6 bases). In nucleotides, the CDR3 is TGTGCCTCCCAGGGACAAAACACCGGGGAGCTGTTTTTT. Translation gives CASQGQNTGELFF.